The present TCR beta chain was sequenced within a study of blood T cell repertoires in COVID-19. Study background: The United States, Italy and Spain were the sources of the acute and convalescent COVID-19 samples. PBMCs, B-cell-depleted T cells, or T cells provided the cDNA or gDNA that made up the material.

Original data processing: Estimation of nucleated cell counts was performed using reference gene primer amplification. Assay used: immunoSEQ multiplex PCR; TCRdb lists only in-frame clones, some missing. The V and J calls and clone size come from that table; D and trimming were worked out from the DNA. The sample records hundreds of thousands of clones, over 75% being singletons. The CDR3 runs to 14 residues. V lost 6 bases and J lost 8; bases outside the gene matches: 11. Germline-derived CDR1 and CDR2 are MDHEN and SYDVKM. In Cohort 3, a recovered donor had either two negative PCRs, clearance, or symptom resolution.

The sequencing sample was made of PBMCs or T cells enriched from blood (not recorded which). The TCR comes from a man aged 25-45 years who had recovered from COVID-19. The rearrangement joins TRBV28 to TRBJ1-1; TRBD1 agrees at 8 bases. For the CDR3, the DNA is TGTGCCAGCAGAAAACAGGGGGGCCGATTGGAAGCTTTCTTT. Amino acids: CASRKQGGRLEAFF.